This T cell receptor beta chain was obtained from a study of cytotoxic CD8 clonotypes in ibrutinib-treated CLL. Study summary: The group held some 11 relapsed/refractory and roughly 14 treatment-naive patients, with some 17 IGHV unmutated.

General study points: Clonality increased at ibrutinib response, then returned toward baseline at progression. In comparison with age-matched healthy donors, baseline clonality was higher and tracked circulating CD8+ T-cell counts.

The CDR3 spans 11 residues. In regard to this clone: Its cognate antigen is unknown.

Frozen PBMC stocks contributed about 1.8 micrograms of genomic DNA to the TCR beta libraries. Sequenced by immunoSEQ multiplex PCR; TCRdb stores in-frame clones only, minus some. The sample has around 70,000 clones, 80% seen once. This chain uses TRBV12-2 with TRBJ1-5. TRBV12-2 is a pseudogene locus. This sequence was found in a human donor with chronic lymphocytic leukemia. Sample: PBMCs, taken at disease progression, from a patient treated with ibrutinib. CDR3 in DNA: TGTGCAAGTCGCTTAGTCCAGCCCCAGCATTTT. This encodes CASRLVQPQHF.